This entry features one TCR beta chain sequence. The antigen is not known. Germline CDR1 reads SGHRS; CDR2 reads YFSETQ. This CDR3 is built from 15 residues. Trimming stripped 1 base from V and 1 base from J, with 11 bases between. Profiling relied on immunoSEQ multiplex PCR, and the TCRdb table lists in-frame clones only, not all of them. The sample lists tens of thousands of clones, about 94% seen once, with 0.53% in the top ten. The sample comes from a study of graft-versus-host responses after intestinal transplantation. Study-wide context: Anti-thymocyte globulin induction, then tacrolimus and steroids for about three years, went to all recipients.

The chain is built from TRBV5-1 and TRBJ1-2; a weak D match, TRBD1 (6 bases). This clonotype originated in a human donor who received an intestinal transplant. Material: unstimulated CD8+ T cells sorted from spleen or lymph node cells, obtained before intestinal transplant. CDR3 loop: CASSLRDTRNYGYTF. The CDR3 region has the DNA TGCGCCAGCAGCTTGAGGGACACCCGTAACTATGGCTACACCTTC.